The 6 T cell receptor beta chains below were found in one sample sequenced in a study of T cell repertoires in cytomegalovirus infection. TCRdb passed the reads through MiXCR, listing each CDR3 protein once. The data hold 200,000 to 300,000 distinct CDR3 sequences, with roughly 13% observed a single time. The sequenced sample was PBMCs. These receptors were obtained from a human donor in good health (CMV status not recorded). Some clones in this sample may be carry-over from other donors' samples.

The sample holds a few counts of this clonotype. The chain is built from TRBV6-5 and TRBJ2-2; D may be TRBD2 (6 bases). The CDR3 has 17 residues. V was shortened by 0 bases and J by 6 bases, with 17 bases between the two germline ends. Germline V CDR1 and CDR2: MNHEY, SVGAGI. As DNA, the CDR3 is TGTGCCAGCAGTTACTCGGAGGGTAGAGTGAAAGCCGGGGAGCTGTTTTTT. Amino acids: CASSYSEGRVKAGELFF.

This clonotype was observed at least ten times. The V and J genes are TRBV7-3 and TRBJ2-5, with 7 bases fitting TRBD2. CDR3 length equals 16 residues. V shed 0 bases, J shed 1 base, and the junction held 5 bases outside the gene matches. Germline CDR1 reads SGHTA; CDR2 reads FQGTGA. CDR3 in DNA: TGTGCCAGCAGCTTAACGGGGAGGGGCAGCCAAGAGACCCAGTACTTC. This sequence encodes CASSLTGRGSQETQYF.

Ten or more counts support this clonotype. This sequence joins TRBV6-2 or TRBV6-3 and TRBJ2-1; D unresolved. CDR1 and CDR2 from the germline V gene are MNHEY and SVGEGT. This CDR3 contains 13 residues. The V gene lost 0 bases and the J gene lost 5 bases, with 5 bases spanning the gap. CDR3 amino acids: CASSYSTNNEQFF. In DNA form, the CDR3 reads TGTGCCAGCAGTTACTCGACCAACAATGAGCAGTTCTTC.

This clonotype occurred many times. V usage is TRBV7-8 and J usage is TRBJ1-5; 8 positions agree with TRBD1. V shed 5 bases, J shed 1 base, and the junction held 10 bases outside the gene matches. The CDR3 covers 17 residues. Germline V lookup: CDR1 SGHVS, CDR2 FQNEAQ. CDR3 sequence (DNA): TGTGCCAGCAGCCGGACAGGGTCGGCAGGGAGCAATCAGCCCCAGCATTTT. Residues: CASSRTGSAGSNQPQHF. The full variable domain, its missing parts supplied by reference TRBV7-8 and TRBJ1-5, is GAGVSQSPRYKVAKRGQDVALRCDPISGHVSLFWYQQALGQGPEFLTYFQNEAQLDKSGLPSDRFFAERPEGSVSTLKIQRTQQEDSAVYLCASSRTGSAGSNQPQHFGDGTRLSIL.

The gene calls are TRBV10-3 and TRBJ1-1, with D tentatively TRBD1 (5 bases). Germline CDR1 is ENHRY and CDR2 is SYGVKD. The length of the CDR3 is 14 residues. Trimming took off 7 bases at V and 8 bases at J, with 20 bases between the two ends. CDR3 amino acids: CAIMETAKNKEAFF. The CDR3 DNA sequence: TGTGCCATCATGGAGACAGCCAAGAACAAGGAAGCTTTCTTT.

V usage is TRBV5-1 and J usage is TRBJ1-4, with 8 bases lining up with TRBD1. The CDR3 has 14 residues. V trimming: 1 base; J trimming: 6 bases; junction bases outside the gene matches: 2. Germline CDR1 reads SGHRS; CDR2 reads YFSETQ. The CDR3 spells CASSLTGGDEKLFF. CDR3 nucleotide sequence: TGCGCCAGCAGCTTGACAGGGGGGGATGAAAAACTGTTTTTT.